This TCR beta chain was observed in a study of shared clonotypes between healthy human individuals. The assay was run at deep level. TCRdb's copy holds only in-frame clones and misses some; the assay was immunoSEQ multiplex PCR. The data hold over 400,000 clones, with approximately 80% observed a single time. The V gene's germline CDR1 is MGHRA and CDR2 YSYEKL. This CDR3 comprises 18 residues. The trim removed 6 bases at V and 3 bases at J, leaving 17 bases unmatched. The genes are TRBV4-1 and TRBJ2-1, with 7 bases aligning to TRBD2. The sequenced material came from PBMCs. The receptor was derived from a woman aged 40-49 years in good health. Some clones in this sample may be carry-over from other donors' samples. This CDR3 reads CASSHPRGAGTNYNEQFF. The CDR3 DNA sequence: TGCGCCAGCAGTCACCCCCGGGGTGCTGGGACTAACTACAATGAGCAGTTCTTC.